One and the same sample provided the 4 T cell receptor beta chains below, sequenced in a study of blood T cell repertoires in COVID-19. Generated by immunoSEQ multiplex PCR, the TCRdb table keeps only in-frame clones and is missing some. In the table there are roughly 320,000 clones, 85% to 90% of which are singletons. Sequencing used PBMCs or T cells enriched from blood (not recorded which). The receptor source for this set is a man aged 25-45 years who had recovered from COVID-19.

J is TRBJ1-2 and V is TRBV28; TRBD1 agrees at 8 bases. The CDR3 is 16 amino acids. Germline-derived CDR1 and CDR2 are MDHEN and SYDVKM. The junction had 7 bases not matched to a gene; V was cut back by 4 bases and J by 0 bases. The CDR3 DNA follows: TGTGCCAGCAGTTCCCGGACAGGGCCCTCTAACTATGGCTACACCTTC. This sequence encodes CASSSRTGPSNYGYTF.

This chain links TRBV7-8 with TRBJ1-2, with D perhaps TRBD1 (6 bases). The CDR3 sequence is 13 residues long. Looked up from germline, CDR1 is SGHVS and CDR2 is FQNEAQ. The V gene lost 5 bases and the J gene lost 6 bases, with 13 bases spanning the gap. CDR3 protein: CASSPGGRDGYTF. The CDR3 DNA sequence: TGTGCCAGCAGCCCCGGGGGGCGGGATGGCTACACCTTC.

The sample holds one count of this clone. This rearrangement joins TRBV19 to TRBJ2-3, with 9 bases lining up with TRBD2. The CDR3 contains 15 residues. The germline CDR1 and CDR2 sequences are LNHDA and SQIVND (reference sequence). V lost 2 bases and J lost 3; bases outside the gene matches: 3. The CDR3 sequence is CASSISGGTTDTQYF. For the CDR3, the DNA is TGTGCCAGTAGTATAAGCGGGGGGACAACAGATACGCAGTATTTT.

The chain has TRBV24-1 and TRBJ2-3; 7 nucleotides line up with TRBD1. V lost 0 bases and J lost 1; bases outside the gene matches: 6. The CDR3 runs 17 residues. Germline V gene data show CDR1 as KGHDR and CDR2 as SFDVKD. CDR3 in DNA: TGTGCCACCAGTGATTTGGGGATCGGACAGGGCACAGATACGCAGTATTTT. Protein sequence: CATSDLGIGQGTDTQYF.